The 27 T cell receptor beta chains reported below all come from one sample, sequenced in a study of blood T cell repertoires in COVID-19 (dated by TCRdb to the early 2020s). Libraries came from the immunoSEQ multiplex PCR assay. TCRdb retrieved this table from immuneACCESS and kept in-frame rearrangements only. Not all clones are present; in checked studies, unresolved V genes account for under half, and no reason is known for the remainder. Across this sample there are roughly 290,000 clones, with approximately 83% seen only once. Roughly 2% of the sample belongs to the ten largest clones. The sequencing input was PBMCs or T cells enriched from blood (not recorded which). These receptors were collected from a man under 40 who had recovered from COVID-19.

J is TRBJ2-7 and V is TRBV5-1, with D possibly matching TRBD2 (7 bases). Looked up from germline, CDR1 is SGHRS and CDR2 is YFSETQ. The V end was cut by 0 bases, the J end by 6 bases, with 19 bases between. CDR3 length equals 16 residues. CDR3 bases: TGCGCCAGCAGCTTGGCGGGGGGCGCAGGGACCAGCGAGCAGTACTTC. Translation: CASSLAGGAGTSEQYF. The full variable domain, in which reference TRBV5-1 and TRBJ2-7 provide the parts outside the CDR3, is KAGVTQTPRYLIKTRGQQVTLSCSPISGHRSVSWYQQTPGQGLQFLFEYFSETQRNKGNFPGRFSGRQFSNSRSEMNVSTLELGDSALYLCASSLAGGAGTSEQYFGPGTRLTVT.

This sequence joins TRBV19 and TRBJ1-1; D gene ambiguous. The V gene lost 7 bases and the J gene lost 6 bases, with 15 bases spanning the gap. Per the germline V gene, CDR1 is LNHDA and CDR2 is SQIVND (reference sequence). The length of the CDR3 is 13 residues. The CDR3 sequence: CASTREGTSEAFF. The CDR3 DNA is TGTGCCAGTACTCGGGAGGGTACATCTGAAGCTTTCTTT. Drawing the rest from reference TRBV19 and TRBJ1-1, the complete variable domain is DGGITQSPKYLFRKEGQNVTLSCEQNLNHDAMYWYRQDPGQGLRLIYYSQIVNDFQKGDIAEGYSVSREKKESFPLTVTSAQKNPTAFYLCASTREGTSEAFFGQGTRLTVV.

V usage is TRBV19 and J usage is TRBJ2-5; the D gene is possibly TRBD1 (5 bases). CDR1 is LNHDA and CDR2 is SQIVND in the germline V gene (reference sequence). V gave up 3 bases and J gave up 5 bases, with 10 bases separating them. This CDR3 is 13 amino acids long. The CDR3 nucleotides read TGTGCCAGTAGTATCCCAGGGATTGAGACCCAGTACTTC. It codes for CASSIPGIETQYF.

The genes are TRBV30 and TRBJ2-2, with a possible D match to TRBD1 (5 bases). The V gene's germline CDR1 is GTSNPN and CDR2 SVGIG (reference sequence). V lost 0 bases and J 6 bases, leaving 8 bases between the germline ends. The CDR3 runs 13 residues. The CDR3 protein is CAWSVKGSGELFF. Written as DNA, the CDR3 is TGTGCCTGGAGTGTTAAGGGGTCCGGGGAGCTGTTTTTT. The full variable domain, rest sourced from reference TRBV30 and TRBJ2-2, is SQTIHQWPATLVQPVGSPLSLECTVEGTSNPNLYWYRQAAGRGLQLLFYSVGIGQISSEVPQNLSASRPQDRQFILSSKKLLLSDSGFYLCAWSVKGSGELFFGEGSRLTVL.

The genes are TRBV7-8 and TRBJ2-1; 11 bases map to TRBD2. The CDR3 extends over 15 amino acids. V trimming: 5 bases; J trimming: 2 bases; junction bases outside the gene matches: 2. Per germline, CDR1 SGHVS and CDR2 FQNEAQ. Here the CDR3 DNA reads TGTGCCAGCAGCATTAGCGGGGGGGCCTACAATGAGCAGTTCTTC. Its protein is CASSISGGAYNEQFF. Complete variable domain (other parts from reference TRBV7-8 and TRBJ2-1): GAGVSQSPRYKVAKRGQDVALRCDPISGHVSLFWYQQALGQGPEFLTYFQNEAQLDKSGLPSDRFFAERPEGSVSTLKIQRTQQEDSAVYLCASSISGGAYNEQFFGPGTRLTVL.

The rearrangement links TRBV4-3 to TRBJ2-5, with D possibly being TRBD2 (6 bases). V gave up 4 bases and J gave up 1 base, with 16 bases separating them. The CDR3 is 16 residues long. Germline V gene lookup returns CDR1 LGHNA and CDR2 YSLEER. The CDR3 here is CASSPWGGDPQETQYF. CDR3 DNA sequence: TGCGCCAGCAGCCCGTGGGGCGGGGACCCCCAAGAGACCCAGTACTTC.

The chain uses TRBV2 and TRBJ1-4, with D tentatively TRBD1 (5 bases). The CDR3 length is 15 residues. The germline V and J ends were trimmed by 7 bases and 7 bases, with 19 bases remaining between them. In germline, CDR1 is SNHLY, CDR2 FYNNEI. CDR3 in amino acids: CASMDRGTRREKLFF. The CDR3 nucleotides are TGTGCCAGCATGGATCGCGGGACGCGGCGTGAAAAACTGTTTTTT. Full variable domain (missing parts from reference TRBV2 and TRBJ1-4): EPEVTQTPSHQVTQMGQEVILRCVPISNHLYFYWYRQILGQKVEFLVSFYNNEISEKSEIFDDQFSVERPDGSNFTLKIRSTKLEDSAMYFCASMDRGTRREKLFFGSGTQLSVL.

This clone was seen only once. The CDR3 is CASRDQTGVDEKLFF. In DNA, the CDR3 is TGTGCCAGTAGGGATCAGACAGGGGTTGATGAAAAACTGTTTTTT. The chain links TRBV19 to TRBJ1-4, with TRBD1 matching over 8 bases. The junction had 9 bases not matched to a gene; V was cut back by 6 bases and J by 6 bases. The CDR3 is 15 residues long. Germline V gene lookup returns CDR1 LNHDA and CDR2 SQIVND (reference sequence).

The chain uses TRBV21-1 and TRBJ2-4; no DNA check was done on the table's D call, TRBD1. TRBV21-1 is labeled a pseudogene. The length of the CDR3 is 15 residues. CDR3 sequence (DNA): TGTGCCAGCAGCACCGGGACAGTCGTTAAAAACATTCAGTACTTC. This codes for CASSTGTVVKNIQYF.

The CDR3 spells CASSQDIQAYNEQFF. CDR3 nucleotide sequence: TGCGCCAGCAGCCAAGATATACAGGCATACAATGAGCAGTTCTTC. The rearrangement links TRBV4-3 to TRBJ2-1; tentative D call: TRBD1 (5 bases). Germline CDR1 is LGHNA and CDR2 is YSLEER. Trimming shortened V by 0 bases and J by 4 bases, and 10 bases separated the two germline ends. This CDR3 spans 15 amino acids.

CDR3 in DNA: TGTGCCATCTTAGTCGACAGGGGCGCGTACAATGAGCAGTTCTTC. This encodes CAILVDRGAYNEQFF. The chain couples TRBV10-3 to TRBJ2-1, with 8 positions matching TRBD1. V lost 8 bases, J lost 4 bases, and 10 bases stayed unmatched. The germline V gene encodes CDR1 ENHRY and CDR2 SYGVKD. The CDR3 sequence is 15 residues long.

V and J are TRBV6-5 and TRBJ1-2; 7 nucleotides line up with TRBD1. The CDR3 sequence is 14 residues long. Germline V gene lookup returns CDR1 MNHEY and CDR2 SVGAGI. V trimming: 10 bases; J trimming: 5 bases; junction bases outside the gene matches: 13. CDR3 bases: TGTGCCACCTGTAGGGCAGGGGGTGATTATGGCTACACCTTC. Translation gives CATCRAGGDYGYTF.

As for this clone: The sample carries other DNA sequences with the same CDR3. This chain connects TRBV7-2 to TRBJ2-3, with D uncertain. Trimming pared 3 bases from V and 1 base from J, leaving 5 bases between. CDR1 is SGHTA and CDR2 is FQGNSA in the germline V gene. CDR3 length equals 13 residues. The CDR3 loop is CASSFTGTDTQYF. The CDR3 DNA follows: TGTGCCAGCAGCTTTACGGGCACAGATACGCAGTATTTT.

The CDR3 bases are TGCGCCAGCAGCCTAACCGGGACAGAGCTCTATGGCTACACCTTC. It translates to CASSLTGTELYGYTF. This sequence joins TRBV4-1 and TRBJ1-2, with TRBD1 matching over 7 bases. V shed 4 bases, J shed 4 bases, and the junction held 9 bases outside the gene matches. The CDR3 sequence is 15 residues long. Germline assignment: CDR1 MGHRA and CDR2 YSYEKL.

The chain links TRBV10-3 to TRBJ1-1; TRBD1 matches at 8 bases. Germline CDR1 ENHRY, CDR2 SYGVKD. This CDR3 spans 15 amino acids. V trimming: 8 bases; J trimming: 5 bases; junction bases outside the gene matches: 13. The CDR3 bases are TGTGCCATCGGCGAGAGACAGGGGAGCAATACTGAAGCTTTCTTT. This translates into CAIGERQGSNTEAFF.

The rearrangement joins TRBV30 to TRBJ1-5, with 7 bases aligning to TRBD1. J gave up 0 bases and V 6 bases, and 11 bases lay outside the gene matches. Looked up from germline, CDR1 is GTSNPN and CDR2 is SVGIG (reference sequence). The CDR3 extends over 16 amino acids. The DNA for the CDR3 is TGTGCCTGCAGGACAGGCGAAGCCCATAGCAATCAGCCCCAGCATTTT. Its translation is CACRTGEAHSNQPQHF.

The chain combines TRBV19 with TRBJ2-7; 8 bases map to TRBD1. CDR3 size: 14 residues. Germline CDR1 is LNHDA and CDR2 is SQIVND (reference sequence). The V segment lost 4 bases and the J segment 6 bases; nucleotides outside the gene matches: 8. The CDR3 DNA is TGTGCCAGTAGTAAAGGGACAGGTGTGGGCGAGCAGTACTTC. It specifies CASSKGTGVGEQYF.

This chain connects TRBV7-2 to TRBJ2-7, with a tentative D call TRBD1 (6 bases). The V gene lost 5 bases and the J gene lost 3 bases, with 11 bases spanning the gap. The CDR3 has 13 residues. Germline V gives CDR1 SGHTA, CDR2 FQGNSA. CDR3 bases: TGTGCCAGCAGCCGGGACACGAACTACGAGCAGTACTTC. Its translation is CASSRDTNYEQYF.

Written as DNA, the CDR3 is TGTGCCTGGAGTACCCAGGGCCAATCACCCCTCCACTTT. It encodes CAWSTQGQSPLHF. The J gene is TRBJ1-6, the V gene TRBV30; tentatively, D is TRBD1 (5 bases). The V end was cut by 2 bases, the J end by 10 bases, with 12 bases between. Germline lookup yields CDR1 GTSNPN and CDR2 SVGIG (reference sequence). The CDR3 has 13 residues.

V is TRBV7-9 and J is TRBJ2-7; D is perhaps TRBD2 (5 bases). V lost 5 bases and J lost 3, with 20 bases in between. Germline CDR1 SEHNR, CDR2 FQNEAQ (reference sequence). The CDR3 contains 16 residues. The CDR3 nucleotides read TGTGCCAGCAGCCAACCGGAGGTGGCTCAAAACTACGAGCAGTACTTC. Protein product: CASSQPEVAQNYEQYF. The full variable domain, rest sourced from reference TRBV7-9 and TRBJ2-7, is DTGVSQNPRHKITKRGQNVTFRCDPISEHNRLYWYRQTLGQGPEFLTYFQNEAQLEKSRLLSDRFSAERPKGSFSTLEIQRTEQGDSAMYLCASSQPEVAQNYEQYFGPGTRLTVT.

The J gene is TRBJ2-7, the V gene TRBV5-5, with 11 nucleotides matching TRBD1. CDR3 length: 14 residues. The ends lost 4 bases at V and 5 bases at J; junction bases unmatched: 5. Germline V gene sequence: CDR1 SGHKS, CDR2 YYEKEE (reference sequence). In DNA, the CDR3 is TGTGCCAGCAGCGTATGGGACAGGGGGAACGAGCAGTACTTC. Translated: CASSVWDRGNEQYF.

This chain uses TRBV5-1 with TRBJ2-5; no definite D call. V was trimmed by 4 bases and J by 5 bases, leaving 15 bases between them. This CDR3 has 14 residues. The germline gives CDR1 SGHRS, CDR2 YFSETQ. CDR3 loop: CASSASGIGETQYF. The DNA of the CDR3 is TGCGCCAGCAGCGCATCGGGTATTGGGGAGACCCAGTACTTC. Supplemented by reference TRBV5-1 and TRBJ2-5, the full variable domain reads KAGVTQTPRYLIKTRGQQVTLSCSPISGHRSVSWYQQTPGQGLQFLFEYFSETQRNKGNFPGRFSGRQFSNSRSEMNVSTLELGDSALYLCASSASGIGETQYFGPGTRLLVL.

CDR3 coding DNA: TGCGCCAGCAGCCAATGGGCGGGGGGGATTTTGGACGAGCAGTACTTC. This encodes CASSQWAGGILDEQYF. The chain is built from TRBV4-1 and TRBJ2-7; 9 nucleotides align to TRBD2. The CDR3 loop spans 16 amino acids. The trim removed 2 bases at V and 5 bases at J, leaving 10 bases unmatched. Germline CDR1 is MGHRA and CDR2 is YSYEKL.

The V call is TRBV18, the J call TRBJ2-5; TRBD2 matches at 9 bases. The length of the CDR3 is 16 residues. Germline V gene data show CDR1 as KGHSH and CDR2 as LQKENI. J gave up 5 bases and V 5 bases, and 12 bases lay outside the gene matches. The CDR3, as DNA: TGTGCCAGCTCATTAAGGCCGGGACTAGCAATTGAGACCCAGTACTTC. Amino acids: CASSLRPGLAIETQYF.

The J gene is TRBJ1-1, the V gene TRBV7-8, with 7 nucleotides matching TRBD1. The CDR3 spans 17 residues. Trimming removed 5 bases from V and 6 bases from J; junction bases left unmatched: 18. The germline V gene encodes CDR1 SGHVS and CDR2 FQNEAQ. CDR3 sequence reads: CASSPDRVFSLIPEAFF. The CDR3 coding sequence is TGTGCCAGCAGCCCCGACAGGGTGTTTAGTTTGATCCCTGAAGCTTTCTTT. The full variable domain, rest sourced from reference TRBV7-8 and TRBJ1-1, is GAGVSQSPRYKVAKRGQDVALRCDPISGHVSLFWYQQALGQGPEFLTYFQNEAQLDKSGLPSDRFFAERPEGSVSTLKIQRTQQEDSAVYLCASSPDRVFSLIPEAFFGQGTRLTVV.

CDR3 sequence: CAWGTGGADTQYF. The CDR3 DNA reads as TGTGCCTGGGGGACAGGGGGCGCAGATACGCAGTATTTT. The chain uses TRBV30 and TRBJ2-3; 12 bases are a match to TRBD1. CDR1 is GTSNPN, CDR2 SVGIG, per germline (reference sequence). The CDR3 sequence is 13 residues long. With V trimmed by 5 bases and J by 4 bases, 1 base remained unmatched.

The V gene is TRBV25-1, the J gene TRBJ1-6, with a weak D call TRBD1 (5 bases). This CDR3 is 18 amino acids long. Trimming took 6 bases from V and 0 from J, leaving 18 bases between them. Looked up from germline, CDR1 is MGHDK and CDR2 is SYGVNS. The CDR3 region has the DNA TGTGCCAGCAGAGCCGGGACTGAAGCTTACTCCTATAATTCACCCCTCCACTTT. This sequence encodes CASRAGTEAYSYNSPLHF.